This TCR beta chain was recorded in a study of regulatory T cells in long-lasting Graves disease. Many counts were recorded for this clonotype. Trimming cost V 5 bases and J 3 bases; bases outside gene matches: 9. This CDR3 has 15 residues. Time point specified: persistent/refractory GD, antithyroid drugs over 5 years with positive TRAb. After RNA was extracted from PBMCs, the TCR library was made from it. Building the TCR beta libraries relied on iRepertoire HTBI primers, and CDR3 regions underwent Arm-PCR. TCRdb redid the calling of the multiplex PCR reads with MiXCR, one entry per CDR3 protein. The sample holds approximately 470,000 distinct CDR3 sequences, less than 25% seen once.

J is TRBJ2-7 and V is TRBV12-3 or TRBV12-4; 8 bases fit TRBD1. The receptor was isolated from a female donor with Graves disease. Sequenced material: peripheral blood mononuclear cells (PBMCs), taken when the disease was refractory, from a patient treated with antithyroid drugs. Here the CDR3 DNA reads TGTGCCAGCAGTCGAACGGGACAGGCGCTCTACGAGCAGTACTTC. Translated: CASSRTGQALYEQYF.